Shown below are 3 T cell receptor beta chains from a single sample sequenced in a study of cytomegalovirus exposure and HLA in healthy donors. Vbeta (60) and Jbeta (13) primers were used in the PCR. The data were produced by immunoSEQ multiplex PCR, yet TCRdb's version contains in-frame clones alone and is incomplete. The sample lists roughly 130,000 clones, approximately 79% occurring once. Sequenced sample: PBMCs. These receptors were obtained from a man aged 18 to 30 in good health and CMV-seronegative.

Points on this clone: Other DNA sequences of this sample code for an identical CDR3. This chain connects TRBV5-1 to TRBJ1-1; 7 bases line up with TRBD1. Germline CDR1 reads SGHRS; CDR2 reads YFSETQ. Germline trimming cut 3 bases from V and 2 bases from J; bases unmatched to any gene: 4. The CDR3 totals 14 residues. CDR3: CASSSRQGNTEAFF. The DNA of the CDR3 is TGCGCCAGCAGCTCACGACAGGGTAACACTGAAGCTTTCTTT.

The chain joins TRBV19 to TRBJ2-5; 11 bases fit TRBD1. CDR3 length equals 12 residues. Trimming at V came to 10 bases and at J to 11 bases, leaving 9 bases not matched to a gene. The germline V gene encodes CDR1 LNHDA and CDR2 SQIVND (reference sequence). CDR3 DNA: TGTGCCACCAGGGACAGGGGGATCCGGCAGTACTTC. Translated: CATRDRGIRQYF.

V usage is TRBV10-3 and J usage is TRBJ1-4, with D unresolved. CDR1 and CDR2 from the germline V gene are ENHRY and SYGVKD. V was trimmed by 10 bases and J by 6 bases, leaving 9 bases between them. This CDR3 has 11 residues. CDR3 loop: CATGLDEKLFF. As DNA, the CDR3 is TGTGCCACCGGACTGGATGAAAAACTGTTTTTT.